This T cell receptor beta chain was retrieved from a study of shared clonotypes between healthy human individuals (TCRdb year 2020). For context, the study as a whole: A couple of women and three men aged 18 to 49 years were included in the cohort. Libraries were prepared and TCR repertoires were sequenced by different laboratories using diverse techniques, in order to increase sequencing depth and limit assay-specific biases. The study deeply sequenced blood TCR repertoires of five healthy adults to estimate repertoire size and the extent of clonotype sharing between individuals. Between about 0.9 and 9 billion PBMCs per donor were obtained by leukapheresis. Per donor, three plates each were used for CD4 naive and CD4 memory, two for CD8 naive, and one for CD8 memory.

Using the deep immunoSEQ assay, TCR CDR3 regions were amplified from genomic DNA by multiplex PCR. For each cell subset, the extracted genomic DNA was distributed evenly across all wells of several immunoSEQ 96-well plates, and each plate served as one replicate. For sorted subsets, 150 to 250 ng of genomic DNA, equivalent to 30,000 or so T cell genomes, went into each replicate PCR. The purified libraries were quantified using a Qubit 3.0 fluorometer, sized with a Bioanalyzer 2100, and then quantified again using the KAPA Library Quantification kit. Every immunoSEQ 96-well plate was sequenced on a separate single-read 150-cycle Illumina NextSeq 550 flow cell. The authors processed their data as follows. Because the immunoSEQ output held only junctional sequences and lacked quality scores, the filtering could not match the filtering applied to full-length reads. To assign V/J genes and CDR3, sequences were annotated against IMGT germline references using PyIR, a Python wrapper for IgBLAST v1.9. Reads with weak V/J assignments (E-value above 1e-6), missing CDR3, stop codons, out-of-frame junctions, or ambiguous translated residues were removed. A V3J clonotype was defined by an identical inferred V gene, J gene, and CDR3 amino acid sequence. Percentage overlap between repertoires was computed as shared unique clonotypes divided by the size of the smaller repertoire. Three approaches were used to assess repertoire richness: RTK rarefaction, the Chao1 estimator, and Recon v2.1 estimates of unobserved clonotypes. OLGA was used to compute generation probabilities for all TCRbeta clonotypes that the gDNA method yielded from several donors. TCRdb carries this immuneACCESS record with in-frame sequences only. Its versions omit some clonotypes, under half of them owing to an unresolved V gene in the studies checked, with the rest unexplained. From that table come the V and J calls and clone size; the DNA was used to work out D and trimming. The sample profile shows some 2,100,000 clones; approximately 94% of them were found once. Of the sample, 1.5% to 2% is held by the ten largest clones.

The paper as a whole reports these results and caveats: Larger estimated clonotype richness was generally found for naive subsets than for memory subsets. Sampling was limited to blood, and TCR repertoires in tissue likely differ from TCR repertoires in blood. Because the study included only a small number of donors, the genetic and exposure-history diversity represented was limited. When a handful of donors were compared, the shared fraction of clonotypes was about 5.4% for naive CD4, 3.5% to 4% for naive CD8, roughly 2.3% for memory CD4, and 0.35% to 0.4% for memory CD8. Clonotypes shared by all four sorted-subset donors showed higher generation probabilities than non-shared clonotypes. Even with the large sequencing depth, rarefaction of the sorted-subset datasets indicated that sequencing was incomplete. Based on pairwise subsampling, the degree of clonotype sharing among donors was expected to be affected by sequencing depth.

For CDR1 and CDR2, the germline V gene (reference sequence) lists MNHEY and SMNVEV. Germline trimming: 4 bases from V, 0 bases from J; junction bases outside gene matches: 4. The CDR3 holds 15 amino acids from the cysteine to the phenylalanine. Only the CDR3 DNA stays, 45 bases, in frame from base 1. Points on this clone: Its antigen target is currently unknown. Base qualities were left out, and no much larger clone turns up one base away.

CD8 naive samples consisted of CD45RO-negative cells that were positively selected for CCR7, yielding a CD45RA+CCR7+ population without TemRA cells. The donors were healthy, HIV-negative adults who had no recently reported acute infections or vaccinations. Every donor was a Caucasian adult residing in Nashville, Tennessee, USA. After blood collection by leukapheresis, PBMCs were isolated using Ficoll-Histopaque density gradient centrifugation and then cryopreserved in the vapor phase of liquid nitrogen. Analytical flow cytometry was used to check the purity and quantity of each magnetically sorted T cell population. Genomic DNA was isolated from each sorted fraction and quantified by UV absorbance on a Nanodrop 2000c.

The rearranged chain carries TRBV27 and TRBJ2-3, and 7 junctional nucleotides match TRBD2. The TCR was taken from a man in his late teens or twenties in good health. Some clones in this sample may be carry-over from other donors' samples. Sequenced: naive CD8+ T cells from PBMCs. The cell subset or site tag for this specimen amounts to: CD45RA+CCR7+. The nucleotides read TGTGCCAGCAGTTCACATAGCGGGAGCACAGATACGCAGTATTTT. It is translated as CASSSHSGSTDTQYF.